These 18 T cell receptor beta chains share one sample of origin, sequenced in a study of T cell responses to AZD1222 COVID-19 vaccine. The assay was immunoSEQ multiplex PCR, and TCRdb's table has in-frame clones only and misses some. The table includes more than 95,000 clones, 89% detected once. The sequences come from peripheral blood, collected on day 0 of AZD1222 vaccination. All receptors come from an adult in good health.

The chain carries TRBV27 and TRBJ2-7, with TRBD2 matching 13 bases. The V gene end was trimmed by 2 bases and the J gene end by 7 bases; junction bases not matched to a gene: 11. The CDR3 totals 17 residues. In germline, CDR1 is MNHEY, CDR2 SMNVEV (reference sequence). The DNA of the CDR3 is TGTGCCAGCAGTTTAGGTTTGGGGACTAGCGGGACGGAGGAGCAGTACTTC. Translating it yields CASSLGLGTSGTEEQYF.

V gene TRBV5-1 combines with J gene TRBJ1-2; D call uncertain. Per the germline V gene, CDR1 is SGHRS and CDR2 is YFSETQ. The CDR3 spans 14 residues. The V end was cut by 0 bases, the J end by 6 bases, with 12 bases between. For the CDR3, the DNA is TGCGCCAGCAGCTTGGCTGGGAGCTTGGATGGCTACACCTTC. This gives the protein CASSLAGSLDGYTF.

The rearrangement joins TRBV9 to TRBJ1-2, with D maybe TRBD1 (6 bases). There are 15 residues in the CDR3. V gave up 2 bases and J gave up 8 bases, with 19 bases separating them. Per the germline V gene, CDR1 is SGDLS and CDR2 is YYNGEE. The CDR3 loop reads CASSVGRVGGYGYTF. The DNA of the CDR3 is TGTGCCAGCAGCGTGGGTAGAGTAGGGGGATACGGCTACACCTTC. Complete variable domain (other parts from reference TRBV9 and TRBJ1-2): DSGVTQTPKHLITATGQRVTLRCSPRSGDLSVYWYQQSLDQGLQFLIQYYNGEERAKGNILERFSAQQFPDLHSELNLSSLELGDSALYFCASSVGRVGGYGYTFGSGTRLTVV.

Concerning this clone: A junction boundary mismatches the germline segment, possibly from a read error. This chain uses TRBV7-9 with TRBJ1-1, with D tentatively TRBD1 (6 bases). The CDR3 loop spans 12 amino acids. From germline, CDR1 is SEHNR and CDR2 FQNEAQ (reference sequence). This CDR3 reads CANSRGNTEAFF. DNA for the CDR3: TGTGCCAACAGCAGGGGTAACACTGAAGCTTTCTTT.

V is TRBV19 and J is TRBJ1-2; the D gene is possibly TRBD1 (6 bases). This CDR3 is built from 14 residues. Germline V CDR1 and CDR2: LNHDA, SQIVND (reference sequence). The V and J ends lost 3 bases and 3 bases respectively, with 11 bases between them. CDR3 bases: TGTGCCAGTAGTATCCAACAGGGTTACTATGGCTACACCTTC. This sequence encodes CASSIQQGYYGYTF.

The chain uses TRBV4-1 and TRBJ2-7; TRBD2 might be the D (5 bases). Germline V gene sequence: CDR1 MGHRA, CDR2 YSYEKL. V was cut by 0 bases and J by 7 bases, with 13 bases left in between. The CDR3 is 14 amino acids. For the CDR3, the DNA is TGCGCCAGCAGCCAAGATTTACAGAGGAGGGAGCAGTACTTC. Residues: CASSQDLQRREQYF.

This chain connects TRBV3-1 (or the pseudogene TRBV3-2) to TRBJ2-7, with D maybe TRBD1 (6 bases). Germline V gene lookup returns CDR1 LGHDT and CDR2 YNNKEL (reference sequence). V was trimmed by 0 bases and J by 12 bases, leaving 21 bases between them. CDR3 size: 15 residues. CDR3 nucleotides: TGTGCCAGCAGCCAAGATAGTGTCGAATGGGGGCGGCGGTACTTC. This sequence encodes CASSQDSVEWGRRYF.

The chain uses TRBV11-2 and TRBJ2-3; TRBD2 matches at 12 bases. Trimming cost V 4 bases and J 3 bases; bases outside gene matches: 8. This CDR3 has 17 residues. In germline, CDR1 is SGHAT, CDR2 FQNNGV. The CDR3, as DNA: TGTGCCAGCAGCTCCGCCCCACTAGCGGGAGGAACAGATACGCAGTATTTT. Translation gives CASSSAPLAGGTDTQYF.

This sequence joins TRBV27 and TRBJ2-7; weak D call: TRBD1 (5 bases). The CDR3 contains 13 residues. The V gene lost 6 bases and the J gene lost 6 bases, with 15 bases spanning the gap. From germline, CDR1 is MNHEY and CDR2 SMNVEV (reference sequence). In DNA, the CDR3 is TGTGCCAGCAGCCTAACAGGCTGGTCCGAGCAGTACTTC. Protein: CASSLTGWSEQYF.

The J gene is TRBJ2-5, the V gene TRBV28; D gene unclear. Germline-derived CDR1 and CDR2 are MDHEN and SYDVKM. The CDR3 extends over 19 amino acids. V gave up 3 bases and J gave up 0 bases, with 23 bases separating them. CDR3 in amino acids: CASSFIPLWSEAYQETQYF. The CDR3 coding sequence is TGTGCCAGCAGTTTTATCCCTTTGTGGTCAGAGGCGTACCAAGAGACCCAGTACTTC.

The chain uses TRBV5-1 and TRBJ2-7; either TRBD1 or TRBD2 may fit D (5 bases each). Trimming removed 3 bases from V and 3 bases from J, with 13 bases in between. The CDR3 covers 14 residues. Germline V gene sequence: CDR1 SGHRS, CDR2 YFSETQ. The CDR3: CASSWGWDHYEQYF. DNA for the CDR3: TGCGCCAGCAGCTGGGGGTGGGACCACTACGAGCAGTACTTC.

This chain links TRBV5-1 with TRBJ2-5; TRBD1 matches at 7 bases. Germline values: CDR1 SGHRS, CDR2 YFSETQ. This CDR3 spans 16 amino acids. J lost 3 bases, V lost 0 bases, and 8 bases had no gene match. The chain's CDR3 is CASSLVYGTDKETQYF. The CDR3 nucleotides are TGCGCCAGCAGCTTGGTCTACGGGACAGACAAAGAGACCCAGTACTTC.

The rearrangement joins TRBV5-1 to TRBJ1-4; D is possibly TRBD1 (5 bases). Germline CDR1 is SGHRS and CDR2 is YFSETQ. The CDR3 is 15 residues long. V lost 1 base and J 7 bases, leaving 14 bases between the germline ends. CDR3 sequence (DNA): TGCGCCAGCAGCTTGTCGGGACTGATGCCTGAAAAACTGTTTTTT. This sequence encodes CASSLSGLMPEKLFF. Full variable domain (rest looked up from reference TRBV5-1 and TRBJ1-4): KAGVTQTPRYLIKTRGQQVTLSCSPISGHRSVSWYQQTPGQGLQFLFEYFSETQRNKGNFPGRFSGRQFSNSRSEMNVSTLELGDSALYLCASSLSGLMPEKLFFGSGTQLSVL.

The chain has TRBV6-5 and TRBJ2-5; the D is unclear. Germline lookup yields CDR1 MNHEY and CDR2 SVGAGI. The CDR3 contains 16 residues. Trimming took 4 bases from V and 1 from J, leaving 16 bases between them. The CDR3 spells CASSSPIGRIQETQYF. The DNA for the CDR3 is TGTGCCAGCAGTTCACCGATCGGACGGATCCAAGAGACCCAGTACTTC.

The chain links TRBV25-1 to TRBJ1-2, with D tentatively TRBD1 (6 bases). Between the trimmed V and J ends, which lost 2 bases and 7 bases, there was a span of 8 bases. Germline V CDR1 and CDR2: MGHDK, SYGVNS. The CDR3 has 12 residues. The CDR3: CASSEQTGGYTF. CDR3 DNA: TGTGCCAGCAGTGAACAGACAGGTGGCTACACCTTC.

The chain combines TRBV28 with TRBJ1-2; D may be TRBD1 (6 bases). From germline, CDR1 is MDHEN and CDR2 SYDVKM. Trimming stripped 6 bases from V and 3 bases from J, with 17 bases between. The CDR3 loop spans 15 amino acids. The CDR3 reads CASRPNRVRDYGYTF. CDR3 DNA sequence: TGTGCCAGCAGGCCGAACAGGGTGAGGGACTATGGCTACACCTTC.

The V call is TRBV7-2, the J call TRBJ2-1; a weak D match, TRBD1 (5 bases). Per germline, CDR1 SGHTA and CDR2 FQGNSA. Trimming took off 0 bases at V and 8 bases at J, with 14 bases between the two ends. The CDR3 contains 15 residues. The DNA of the CDR3 is TGTGCCAGCAGCTTAGCGGGTAATCTAGGGGATGAGCAGTTCTTC. This gives the protein CASSLAGNLGDEQFF.

The chain is built from TRBV7-9 and TRBJ1-1; TRBD1 aligns across 8 bases. V lost 4 bases to trimming and J lost 3 bases; unmatched junction nucleotides: 10. Per germline, CDR1 SEHNR and CDR2 FQNEAQ (reference sequence). CDR3 length: 16 residues. The CDR3: CASSSGVGQEYTEAFF. The CDR3, as DNA: TGTGCCAGCAGCTCAGGGGTGGGACAGGAGTACACTGAAGCTTTCTTT.